Below, 26 T cell receptor beta chains from the same sample are listed, as sequenced in a study of T cell clonotyping in hematopoietic cell transplantation. Here immunoSEQ multiplex PCR was the method, and the copy in TCRdb shows in-frame clones only, minus some. This table has around 37,000 clones, approximately 95% appearing once. Sequencing input: peripheral blood mononuclear cells. These receptors were taken from a man younger than 45 in good health. Some clones in this sample may be carry-over from other donors' samples.

This sequence joins TRBV6-5 and TRBJ1-2; D unresolved. CDR1 and CDR2 from the germline V gene are MNHEY and SVGAGI. This CDR3 spans 11 amino acids. V lost 10 bases and J 11 bases, leaving 17 bases between the germline ends. In DNA, the CDR3 is TGTGCCACCTCGAGAGGAGGTGAGTACACCTTC. Residues: CATSRGGEYTF.

The CDR3 loop is CASSHPRDTYNEQFF. For the CDR3, the DNA is TGTGCCAGCAGCCACCCCCGGGACACCTACAATGAGCAGTTCTTC. This chain uses TRBV7-9 with TRBJ2-1, with a weak D call TRBD1 (6 bases). The CDR3 is 15 amino acids. From germline, CDR1 is SEHNR and CDR2 FQNEAQ (reference sequence). V was clipped by 5 bases and J by 2 bases, with 13 bases between them.

This chain connects TRBV29-1 to TRBJ2-5; 9 bases line up with TRBD2. V shed 4 bases and J 5 bases; nucleotides not matched to a gene: 8. Germline V gene data show CDR1 as SQVTM and CDR2 as ANQGSEA. The CDR3 length is 14 residues. This chain's CDR3 is CSVAPSGVRETQYF. The CDR3 DNA sequence: TGCAGCGTTGCTCCTAGCGGGGTAAGGGAGACCCAGTACTTC.

This clone was seen a single time. V gene TRBV2 combines with J gene TRBJ2-7, with 10 bases fitting TRBD2. The CDR3 is made up of 15 amino acids. The germline CDR1 and CDR2 sequences are SNHLY and FYNNEI. Trimming at V came to 0 bases and at J to 7 bases, leaving 6 bases not matched to a gene. CDR3 loop: CASSEAASGRGEQYF. In nucleotides, the CDR3 is TGTGCCAGCAGTGAAGCGGCTAGCGGGAGAGGGGAGCAGTACTTC.

The chain carries TRBV4-2 and TRBJ2-1; D possibly corresponds to TRBD1 (6 bases). This CDR3 has 11 amino acids. Per the germline V gene, CDR1 is LGHNA and CDR2 is YNFKEQ. Trimming stripped 4 bases from V and 9 bases from J, with 7 bases between. The CDR3 DNA follows: TGTGCCAGCAGCCTCAGGGGTGAGCAGTTCTTC. Its translation is CASSLRGEQFF.

The chain recombines TRBV2 with TRBJ2-2; tentative D call: TRBD2 (6 bases). The V and J ends lost 7 bases and 4 bases respectively, with 16 bases between them. The CDR3 contains 15 residues. The germline CDR1 and CDR2 sequences are SNHLY and FYNNEI. The CDR3 region is CASTPIGGLTGELFF. The CDR3 DNA reads as TGTGCCAGCACCCCAATTGGGGGACTCACCGGGGAGCTGTTTTTT.

The CDR3 is CASKAWVGTDTQYF. The CDR3, as DNA: TGTGCCAGCAAAGCATGGGTCGGCACAGATACGCAGTATTTT. J is TRBJ2-3 and V is TRBV2; D gene unclear. Trimming took 7 bases from V and 1 from J, leaving 12 bases between them. Germline V gene data show CDR1 as SNHLY and CDR2 as FYNNEI. CDR3 length: 14 residues.

The chain has TRBV4-1 and TRBJ2-5; D is unresolved. Trimming shortened V by 0 bases and J by 1 base, and 9 bases separated the two germline ends. The CDR3 covers 15 residues. Germline V lookup: CDR1 MGHRA, CDR2 YSYEKL. The CDR3 DNA follows: TGCGCCAGCAGCCAAGACGGCCAACTCCAAGAGACCCAGTACTTC. Encoded protein: CASSQDGQLQETQYF.

The chain joins TRBV11-3 to TRBJ2-2; D ambiguous. V lost 5 bases, J lost 0 bases, and 4 bases lay in between. The germline V gene has CDR1 SGHNT and CDR2 YENEEA. This CDR3 region has 13 residues. The CDR3 loop reads CASSPPNTGELFF. The CDR3 coding sequence is TGTGCCAGCAGCCCTCCGAACACCGGGGAGCTGTTTTTT.

This chain connects TRBV30 to TRBJ2-1, with 9 bases identical to TRBD2. The CDR3 is made up of 15 amino acids. Germline V gene lookup returns CDR1 GTSNPN and CDR2 SVGIG (reference sequence). V was clipped by 0 bases and J by 3 bases; unmatched bases: 3. The CDR3 DNA follows: TGTGCCTGGAGTGTACTGCGGGAGGGCTACAATGAGCAGTTCTTC. Encoded protein: CAWSVLREGYNEQFF.

This rearrangement joins TRBV5-1 to TRBJ2-5; D may be TRBD1 (5 bases). CDR1 and CDR2 from the germline V gene are SGHRS and YFSETQ. This CDR3 has 14 amino acids. Between the trimmed V and J ends, which lost 4 bases and 2 bases, there was a span of 12 bases. For the CDR3, the DNA is TGCGCCAGCAGCGTTGGGGCAGCTCAAGAGACCCAGTACTTC. Its translation is CASSVGAAQETQYF.

The chain has TRBV5-4 and TRBJ2-5; D call uncertain. Germline V lookup: CDR1 SGHNT, CDR2 YYREEE (reference sequence). Trimming stripped 4 bases from V and 7 bases from J, with 11 bases between. The CDR3 totals 12 residues. The CDR3 DNA sequence: TGTGCCAGCAGCCTCCCTTCAGGGACCCAGTACTTC. Its translation: CASSLPSGTQYF.

This chain uses TRBV7-9 with TRBJ2-7, with 9 bases that match TRBD1. This CDR3 contains 13 residues. V lost 3 bases to trimming and J lost 7 bases; unmatched junction nucleotides: 4. Germline CDR1 and CDR2: SEHNR and FQNEAQ (reference sequence). The CDR3 sequence: CASSLGQGIEQYF. The CDR3 DNA follows: TGTGCCAGCAGCTTGGGACAGGGAATAGAGCAGTACTTC.

This clone was recorded only once. The chain employs TRBV5-1 and TRBJ2-1, with a possible D match to TRBD1 (6 bases). The V and J ends lost 4 bases and 7 bases respectively, with 24 bases between them. This CDR3 spans 17 amino acids. CDR1 is SGHRS, CDR2 YFSETQ, per germline. The CDR3 protein is CASSQSRQDRRRNEQFF. The CDR3 nucleotides read TGCGCCAGCAGCCAATCTAGACAGGACAGAAGGAGGAATGAGCAGTTCTTC.

V and J are TRBV6-5 and TRBJ2-1, with 9 bases fitting TRBD1. The CDR3 spans 13 residues. V lost 4 bases, J lost 12 bases, and 7 bases stayed unmatched. Per the germline V gene, CDR1 is MNHEY and CDR2 is SVGAGI. CDR3: CASSLSSTGGQFF. The CDR3 DNA is TGTGCCAGCAGTTTGTCCTCGACAGGGGGGCAGTTCTTC.

The rearrangement uses TRBV5-6 and TRBJ2-7; 7 bases fit TRBD2. The CDR3 covers 13 residues. Germline V gene data show CDR1 as SGHDT and CDR2 as YYEEEE. Losses at the gene ends were 2 bases for V and 4 bases for J; bases not matched to a gene: 3. CDR3 in amino acids: CASSLRGSYEQYF. The CDR3 bases are TGTGCCAGCAGCTTACGCGGGAGTTACGAGCAGTACTTC.

The chain employs TRBV30 and TRBJ1-6; perhaps TRBD1 as D (5 bases). V was clipped by 1 base and J by 12 bases, with 7 bases between them. The CDR3 contains 11 residues. Per the germline V gene, CDR1 is GTSNPN and CDR2 is SVGIG (reference sequence). In DNA, the CDR3 is TGTGCCTGGAGTGCTACAGGACCCCTCCACTTT. Protein product: CAWSATGPLHF. The complete variable domain, with remaining parts taken from reference TRBV30 and TRBJ1-6, reads SQTIHQWPATLVQPVGSPLSLECTVEGTSNPNLYWYRQAAGRGLQLLFYSVGIGQISSEVPQNLSASRPQDRQFILSSKKLLLSDSGFYLCAWSATGPLHFGNGTRLTVT.

The V gene is TRBV13, the J gene TRBJ2-1; the D gene is possibly TRBD1 (6 bases). The germline V and J ends were trimmed by 1 base and 7 bases, with 14 bases remaining between them. The germline V gene encodes CDR1 PRHDT and CDR2 FYEKMQ (reference sequence). This CDR3 is built from 15 residues. Here the CDR3 reads CASSLEGDEGNEQFF. DNA of the CDR3: TGTGCCAGCAGCTTAGAGGGGGATGAGGGGAATGAGCAGTTCTTC.

J is TRBJ1-2 and V is TRBV10-3, with D unresolved. The CDR3 spans 14 residues. The V gene lost 4 bases and the J gene lost 7 bases, with 16 bases spanning the gap. Germline V CDR1 and CDR2: ENHRY, SYGVKD. The CDR3 loop reads CAISVAEASLGYTF. CDR3 DNA sequence: TGTGCCATCAGTGTTGCAGAAGCCAGTCTTGGCTACACCTTC.

V and J are TRBV6-1 and TRBJ1-5; D unclear. The CDR3 covers 13 residues. Per the germline V gene, CDR1 is MNHNS and CDR2 is SASEGT. Trimming took off 4 bases at V and 4 bases at J, with 8 bases between the two ends. The CDR3 loop is CASSGTGNQPQHF. As DNA, the CDR3 is TGTGCCAGCAGTGGAACGGGGAATCAGCCCCAGCATTTT.

V gene TRBV9 combines with J gene TRBJ1-5; D not resolved. V shed 2 bases and J shed 7 bases, with 13 bases lying between them. Germline V gives CDR1 SGDLS, CDR2 YYNGEE. The CDR3 sequence is 14 residues long. CDR3 nucleotides: TGTGCCAGCAGCGTCGACGGAGCAGGACAGCCCCAGCATTTT. Translation gives CASSVDGAGQPQHF.

In this sample, this clone turned up once. The chain uses TRBV6-1 and TRBJ2-3; 11 nucleotides align to TRBD2. From germline, CDR1 is MNHNS and CDR2 SASEGT. CDR3 size: 17 residues. J was trimmed by 2 bases and V by 4 bases; bases with no gene match: 8. The CDR3 nucleotides are TGTGCCAGCAGTGCTAGTCTAGCGGGGGGATCCACAGATACGCAGTATTTT. Translation gives CASSASLAGGSTDTQYF.

This chain connects TRBV10-1 to TRBJ1-3; a weak D match, TRBD1 (6 bases). Germline assignment: CDR1 WNHNN and CDR2 SYGVQD (reference sequence). The V gene lost 6 bases and the J gene lost 0 bases, with 9 bases spanning the gap. CDR3 length: 14 residues. CDR3 in amino acids: CASRDRSSGNTIYF. For the CDR3, the DNA is TGCGCCAGCAGGGACAGATCCTCTGGAAACACCATATATTTT.

This clone was found once. The V and J genes are TRBV9 and TRBJ2-1; 8 nucleotides align to TRBD2. Trimming took 0 bases from V and 7 from J; bases not matched to a gene: 6. CDR1 and CDR2 (germline): SGDLS, YYNGEE. The CDR3 has 15 residues. CDR3 nucleotide sequence: TGTGCCAGCAGCGTAGCACTAGCGGTACATAATGAGCAGTTCTTC. The encoded protein is CASSVALAVHNEQFF.

Only one count was recorded for this clone. The chain is built from TRBV5-1 and TRBJ2-3, with D hard to call. The length of the CDR3 is 14 residues. The ends were cut back, 4 bases at V and 4 bases at J, with 13 bases in the middle. Germline V lookup: CDR1 SGHRS, CDR2 YFSETQ. The chain's CDR3 is CASSPYGVPDTQYF. In DNA form, the CDR3 reads TGCGCCAGCAGCCCATATGGAGTGCCAGATACGCAGTATTTT.

The chain couples TRBV7-6 to TRBJ1-3; the D is unclear. V was shortened by 6 bases and J by 6 bases, with 6 bases between the two germline ends. Germline lookup yields CDR1 SGHVS and CDR2 FNYEAQ. The CDR3 has 11 amino acids. This CDR3 is CASSTSNTIYF. The CDR3 bases are TGTGCCAGCAGTACGTCAAACACCATATATTTT.